This record covers a single TCR beta chain. Its antigen is as yet unknown. The junction had 5 bases not matched to a gene; V was cut back by 5 bases and J by 1 base. Germline values: CDR1 MNHEY, CDR2 SVGEGT. This CDR3 is built from 17 residues. Using immunoSEQ multiplex PCR, the repertoire was profiled, and TCRdb retains in-frame clones only, with some absent. The table includes 100,000 to 150,000 clones, 93% detected once. This sample was taken from a study of T cell responses to AZD1222 COVID-19 vaccine. Study observations and caveats: Vaccine-related CD4 TCRs covered spike, predominating at 160-218 and 743-854. In the spike-specific TCR repertoire, nearly half reportedly target unmutated variant regions.

The V and J genes are TRBV6-2 or TRBV6-3 and TRBJ2-2; 12 bases agree with TRBD2. This sequence originates from an adult who received the AZD1222 COVID-19 vaccine. The sequenced sample was peripheral blood, obtained 28 days after the second AZD1222 dose. CDR3 sequence reads: CASSPTSGRLNTGELFF. The CDR3 nucleotides are TGTGCCAGCAGTCCCACTAGCGGGAGGCTGAACACCGGGGAGCTGTTTTTT.